The 23 T cell receptor beta chains below were found in one sample sequenced in a study of shared clonotypes between healthy human individuals. Repertoires were generated with immunoSEQ multiplex PCR, while TCRdb's copy carries only in-frame clones and drops some. The sample contains about 1 million clones, about 80% of which appear only once. Material for sequencing was memory CD4+ T cells sorted from blood. Described subset: CD45RA-negative fraction. These receptors were taken from a young man in good health.

This sequence joins TRBV28 and TRBJ1-5; tentatively, D is TRBD1 (5 bases). Trimming removed 7 bases at V and 3 bases at J, with 10 bases between. Germline V CDR1 and CDR2: MDHEN, SYDVKM. The CDR3 is made up of 13 amino acids. Written as DNA, the CDR3 is TGTGCCAGCACCTCAGGGCCCAATCAGCCCCAGCATTTT. It specifies CASTSGPNQPQHF.

The rearrangement links TRBV7-2 to TRBJ2-2, with TRBD2 matching over 11 bases. CDR3 length equals 16 residues. Germline lookup yields CDR1 SGHTA and CDR2 FQGNSA. V was clipped by 8 bases and J by 0 bases; unmatched bases: 5. DNA of the CDR3: TGTGCCAGCGGTTGGGGACTAGCGGCGAACACCGGGGAGCTGTTTTTT. Protein product: CASGWGLAANTGELFF. The full variable domain, rest sourced from reference TRBV7-2 and TRBJ2-2, is GAGVSQSPSNKVTEKGKDVELRCDPISGHTALYWYRQSLGQGLEFLIYFQGNSAPDKSGLPSDRFSAERTGGSVSTLTIQRTQQEDSAVYLCASGWGLAANTGELFFGEGSRLTVL.

This clone came up once. The chain has TRBV10-3 and TRBJ1-1, with D perhaps matching TRBD1 (5 bases). Germline-derived CDR1 and CDR2 are ENHRY and SYGVKD. V was trimmed by 7 bases and J by 0 bases, leaving 9 bases between them. The CDR3 loop spans 13 amino acids. CDR3 loop: CAINRGMNTEAFF. CDR3 nucleotide sequence: TGTGCCATCAACCGGGGCATGAACACTGAAGCTTTCTTT.

V usage is TRBV10-1 and J usage is TRBJ2-5, with D unresolved. The CDR3 sequence is 14 residues long. Germline CDR1 WNHNN, CDR2 SYGVQD (reference sequence). The V gene lost 1 base and the J gene lost 4 bases, with 10 bases spanning the gap. The CDR3 reads CASSEYATPETQYF. Here the CDR3 DNA reads TGCGCCAGCAGTGAGTATGCTACTCCAGAGACCCAGTACTTC.

The chain combines TRBV20-1 with TRBJ1-1; D not certain. Germline loops: CDR1 DFQATT, CDR2 SNEGSKA (reference sequence). Trimming took off 5 bases at V and 5 bases at J, with 9 bases between the two ends. The CDR3 extends over 11 amino acids. CDR3 bases: TGCAGTGCTGCGGGGAGGACTGAAGCTTTCTTT. Translating it yields CSAAGRTEAFF.

A remark on this clone: Other DNA sequences in this sample translate to the same CDR3. The chain carries TRBV30 and TRBJ2-1; 12 nucleotides align to TRBD2. The junction had 2 bases not matched to a gene; V was cut back by 3 bases and J by 8 bases. Germline V lookup: CDR1 GTSNPN, CDR2 SVGIG (reference sequence). CDR3 length: 13 amino acids. In DNA form, the CDR3 reads TGTGCCTGGAGCCGACTAGCGGGAGATGAGCAGTTCTTC. Translation: CAWSRLAGDEQFF.

CDR3 bases: TGTGCCAGCAGTTACTCGTCCGGACCCGCCACCTACGAGCAGTACTTC. Protein sequence: CASSYSSGPATYEQYF. The chain combines TRBV6-5 with TRBJ2-7; D call uncertain. Trimming removed 0 bases from V and 2 bases from J, with 14 bases in between. Germline assignment: CDR1 MNHEY and CDR2 SVGAGI. The CDR3 covers 16 residues.

The chain combines TRBV7-2 with TRBJ2-7; TRBD1 might be the D (6 bases). In germline, CDR1 is SGHTA, CDR2 FQGNSA. With 5 bases removed from V and 4 bases from J, the gap between germline ends came to 15 bases. The CDR3 sequence is 14 residues long. The CDR3 here is CASSPRRTEYEQYF. DNA for the CDR3: TGTGCCAGCAGCCCGCGTCGGACAGAATACGAGCAGTACTTC.

The gene calls are TRBV6-5 and TRBJ2-2, with D maybe TRBD1 (6 bases). Looked up from germline, CDR1 is MNHEY and CDR2 is SVGAGI. V lost 6 bases, J lost 1 base, and 9 bases lay in between. This CDR3 has 14 residues. The CDR3 is CASRWGQNTGELFF. The CDR3 DNA sequence: TGTGCCAGCAGATGGGGGCAGAACACCGGGGAGCTGTTTTTT.

Concerning this clone itself: Other DNA sequences in this specimen translate into the identical CDR3. The chain recombines TRBV27 with TRBJ1-6, with TRBD1 as a possible D gene (5 bases). V gave up 3 bases and J gave up 7 bases, with 10 bases separating them. This CDR3 is built from 14 residues. Germline V gene sequence: CDR1 MNHEY, CDR2 SMNVEV (reference sequence). The CDR3 region has the DNA TGTGCCAGCAGTTTTGAGGGACGGAATTCACCCCTCCACTTT. Encoded protein: CASSFEGRNSPLHF.

The chain carries TRBV7-2 and TRBJ1-1, with D possibly being TRBD1 (5 bases). Between the trimmed V and J ends, which lost 5 bases and 7 bases, there was a span of 11 bases. This CDR3 comprises 12 residues. From germline, CDR1 is SGHTA and CDR2 FQGNSA. CDR3 protein: CASSTRGLEAFF. In DNA, the CDR3 is TGTGCCAGCAGCACTCGGGGCCTTGAAGCTTTCTTT.

In DNA, the CDR3 is TGTGCCAGCAAACGGGGCGGAACCATCGAGCAGTACTTC. Translating it yields CASKRGGTIEQYF. The gene calls are TRBV2 and TRBJ2-7; D possibly uses TRBD1 or TRBD2 (5 bases each). CDR1 SNHLY and CDR2 FYNNEI come from the germline V gene. The V and J ends lost 7 bases and 6 bases respectively, with 16 bases between them. The CDR3 loop spans 13 amino acids. Variable domain in full (rest from reference TRBV2 and TRBJ2-7): EPEVTQTPSHQVTQMGQEVILRCVPISNHLYFYWYRQILGQKVEFLVSFYNNEISEKSEIFDDQFSVERPDGSNFTLKIRSTKLEDSAMYFCASKRGGTIEQYFGPGTRLTVT.

This clone was counted at least ten times. The V gene is TRBV5-6, the J gene TRBJ2-4, with D unresolved. CDR1 is SGHDT, CDR2 YYEEEE, per germline. The ends were cut back, 1 base at V and 8 bases at J, with 13 bases in the middle. The CDR3 contains 14 residues. The CDR3 protein is CASSLLSGMDIQYF. Written as DNA, the CDR3 is TGTGCCAGCAGCTTGTTGTCAGGAATGGACATTCAGTACTTC.

The chain uses TRBV5-1 and TRBJ1-1; 8 bases align to TRBD1. The ends lost 5 bases at V and 2 bases at J; junction bases unmatched: 8. The CDR3 contains 15 residues. Germline CDR1 SGHRS, CDR2 YFSETQ. In DNA form, the CDR3 reads TGCGCCAGCAGGGAGACAGGGGTGGATAACACTGAAGCTTTCTTT. Translating it yields CASRETGVDNTEAFF.

The rearrangement uses TRBV18 and TRBJ2-2, with TRBD2 identical over 12 bases. Per germline, CDR1 KGHSH and CDR2 LQKENI. After removal of 4 bases from V and 2 bases from J, the junction contained 2 bases not matched to a gene. The length of the CDR3 is 16 residues. This CDR3 is CASSQGLAGNTGELFF. The CDR3 DNA reads as TGTGCCAGCTCACAAGGACTAGCGGGAAACACCGGGGAGCTGTTTTTT.

J is TRBJ1-2 and V is TRBV6-5; D may be TRBD1 (5 bases). This CDR3 contains 14 residues. Trimming took off 0 bases at V and 3 bases at J, with 8 bases between the two ends. Looked up from germline, CDR1 is MNHEY and CDR2 is SVGAGI. The CDR3 coding sequence is TGTGCCAGCAGTTACTCGGGCAGGGACTATGGCTACACCTTC. Residues: CASSYSGRDYGYTF.

This chain links TRBV4-1 with TRBJ2-2; TRBD1 might be the D (8 bases). The germline V gene has CDR1 MGHRA and CDR2 YSYEKL. There are 18 residues in the CDR3. Trimming took off 4 bases at V and 5 bases at J, with 23 bases between the two ends. The CDR3 reads CASSPRGGRGLETGELFF. In nucleotides, the CDR3 is TGCGCCAGCAGCCCCAGGGGGGGCAGGGGGCTTGAAACCGGGGAGCTGTTTTTT.

This clone was recorded only once. The chain is built from TRBV5-8 and TRBJ2-3, with 7 nucleotides matching TRBD1. Germline CDR1 is SGHTS and CDR2 is YDEGEE. The CDR3 contains 13 residues. Trimming cost V 3 bases and J 5 bases; bases outside gene matches: 3. The CDR3 DNA is TGTGCCAGCAGCTCACAGGGGATAGATACGCAGTATTTT. It yields the protein CASSSQGIDTQYF.

This chain connects TRBV7-9 to TRBJ2-7, with 13 bases aligning to TRBD2. With V trimmed by 5 bases and J by 3 bases, 4 bases remained unmatched. The CDR3 is made up of 15 amino acids. Germline V gene sequence: CDR1 SEHNR, CDR2 FQNEAQ (reference sequence). CDR3 bases: TGTGCCAGCAGCAGGGGACTAGCGGGGTTCTACGAGCAGTACTTC. Protein product: CASSRGLAGFYEQYF.

This clone was observed a handful of times. CDR3 sequence reads: CAITSGRNEKLFF. CDR3 sequence (DNA): TGTGCCATCACGTCAGGGAGAAACGAAAAACTGTTTTTT. This chain uses TRBV10-3 with TRBJ1-4; possibly TRBD1 for D (5 bases). This CDR3 is 13 amino acids long. V dropped 7 bases and J dropped 8 bases, with 14 bases sitting between them. CDR1 and CDR2 from the germline V gene are ENHRY and SYGVKD.

The chain links TRBV6-1 to TRBJ2-5, with D maybe TRBD2 (6 bases). Germline assignment: CDR1 MNHNS and CDR2 SASEGT. The CDR3 is 14 amino acids. Trimming stripped 4 bases from V and 5 bases from J, with 14 bases between. CDR3 sequence: CASSAWGVSETQYF. The CDR3 DNA follows: TGTGCCAGCAGTGCCTGGGGGGTTTCGGAGACCCAGTACTTC.

This chain connects TRBV6-1 to TRBJ1-5, with D uncertain. Germline V gene sequence: CDR1 MNHNS, CDR2 SASEGT. Trimming left V 0 bases short and J 1 base short, with 10 bases between. This CDR3 spans 16 amino acids. The DNA of the CDR3 is TGTGCCAGCAGTGAAGCTCGCCTGAACAGCAATCAGCCCCAGCATTTT. It is translated as CASSEARLNSNQPQHF.

The chain recombines TRBV7-9 with TRBJ2-3; no firm D call. Trimming pared 2 bases from V and 4 bases from J, leaving 16 bases between. Germline loops: CDR1 SEHNR, CDR2 FQNEAQ (reference sequence). The CDR3 is 16 residues long. The CDR3 loop is CASSLSHRGSSDTQYF. The CDR3 DNA follows: TGTGCCAGCAGCTTAAGCCACCGCGGCTCCTCAGATACGCAGTATTTT.